This is a list of T cell receptor beta chains from one sample in a study of blood T cell repertoires in COVID-19. Clones were sequenced by immunoSEQ multiplex PCR, and TCRdb holds only the in-frame ones, with some missing. The repertoire includes 300,000 or so clones, 89% of them detected once, and about 6.8% sits in the top ten. The sample taken for sequencing was peripheral blood. These receptors all come from a man aged 18-30 years who had recovered from COVID-19. Each CDR3 is given with its conserved first and last residue. Fields, in order: CDR3 length, V gene, J gene, CDR3 protein.

len: 15
v_gene: TRBV5-1
j_gene: TRBJ2-5
CDR3aa: CASSLLGGKGETQYF

len: 17
v_gene: TRBV19
j_gene: TRBJ2-5
CDR3aa: CASSIRGPLTEQETQYF

len: 17
v_gene: TRBV3-1/TRBV3-2
j_gene: TRBJ2-1
CDR3aa: CASSQDFEASGYNEQFF

len: 14
v_gene: TRBV11-2
j_gene: TRBJ2-7
CDR3aa: CASSQLQGSYEQYF

len: 16
v_gene: TRBV10-3
j_gene: TRBJ1-3
CDR3aa: CAISDPGARSGNTIYF

len: 14
v_gene: TRBV11-2
j_gene: TRBJ2-7
CDR3aa: CASSLTAFSYEQYF

len: 14
v_gene: TRBV4-2
j_gene: TRBJ2-3
CDR3aa: CASSQGRDTDTQYF

len: 15
v_gene: TRBV6-6
j_gene: TRBJ2-7
CDR3aa: CASRGGAESSYEQYF

len: 19
v_gene: TRBV3-1/TRBV3-2
j_gene: TRBJ2-7
CDR3aa: CASSQDSRGRSPVLYEQYF

len: 13
v_gene: TRBV2
j_gene: TRBJ2-5
CDR3aa: CASSEHFQETQYF

len: 16
v_gene: TRBV9
j_gene: TRBJ2-2
CDR3aa: CASSVVGQLNTGELFF

len: 14
v_gene: TRBV25-1
j_gene: TRBJ1-1
CDR3aa: CASSGLGTGVEAFF

len: 15
v_gene: TRBV9
j_gene: TRBJ2-3
CDR3aa: CASSGGVNFGNTQYF

len: 12
v_gene: TRBV29-1
j_gene: TRBJ1-2
CDR3aa: CSAARGLYGYTF

len: 12
v_gene: TRBV6-5
j_gene: TRBJ2-7
CDR3aa: CASSYNFYEQYF

len: 11
v_gene: TRBV12-3/TRBV12-4
j_gene: TRBJ2-1
CDR3aa: CASRAQGEQFF

len: 16
v_gene: TRBV5-4
j_gene: TRBJ2-3
CDR3aa: CASSLAGGVMTDTQYF

len: 15
v_gene: TRBV28
j_gene: TRBJ1-1
CDR3aa: CASSLALQGNTEAFF

len: 13
v_gene: TRBV5-1
j_gene: TRBJ1-1
CDR3aa: CASSFASGTEAFF

len: 16
v_gene: TRBV7-8
j_gene: TRBJ2-1
CDR3aa: CASSPSTGGAKNEQFF

len: 15
v_gene: TRBV19
j_gene: TRBJ2-1
CDR3aa: CASRGLAGGGNEQFF

len: 17
v_gene: TRBV7-2
j_gene: TRBJ2-3
CDR3aa: CASSLSGLAGSTDTQYF

len: 15
v_gene: TRBV7-2
j_gene: TRBJ2-3
CDR3aa: CASSLRGDGTDTQYF

len: 10
v_gene: TRBV7-9
j_gene: TRBJ2-7
CDR3aa: CASSPNEQYF

len: 19
v_gene: TRBV15
j_gene: TRBJ1-1
CDR3aa: CATSREFWETGIRNTEAFF

len: 16
v_gene: TRBV28
j_gene: TRBJ2-1
CDR3aa: CASSTGLAGLYNEQFF

len: 12
v_gene: TRBV5-1
j_gene: TRBJ2-5
CDR3aa: CASSLVQETQYF

len: 13
v_gene: TRBV5-1
j_gene: TRBJ1-1
CDR3aa: CASSPRPNTEAFF

len: 12
v_gene: TRBV11-2
j_gene: TRBJ2-1
CDR3aa: CASSLVVWEQFF

len: 15
v_gene: TRBV5-4
j_gene: TRBJ1-6
CDR3aa: CASSLGTGGNSPLHF

len: 15
v_gene: TRBV25-1
j_gene: TRBJ2-3
CDR3aa: CASSARDRATDTQYF

len: 15
v_gene: TRBV6-6
j_gene: TRBJ2-1
CDR3aa: CASTPGGSRYNEQFF

len: 16
v_gene: TRBV2
j_gene: TRBJ1-2
CDR3aa: CASRLLPGPWDYGYTF

len: 17
v_gene: TRBV29-1
j_gene: TRBJ2-7
CDR3aa: CSVEGGVTSGSPYEQYF

len: 15
v_gene: TRBV6-5
j_gene: TRBJ1-1
CDR3aa: CASSYGSQGLAEAFF

len: 14
v_gene: TRBV3-1/TRBV3-2
j_gene: TRBJ1-1
CDR3aa: CASSQEAGHTEAFF

len: 15
v_gene: TRBV6-5
j_gene: TRBJ2-7
CDR3aa: CASLRGTGGTYEQYF

len: 14
v_gene: TRBV25-1
j_gene: TRBJ1-1
CDR3aa: CASSVTGLNTEAFF

len: 16
v_gene: TRBV18
j_gene: TRBJ1-3
CDR3aa: CASSPSTPGTGNTIYF

len: 17
v_gene: TRBV3-1/TRBV3-2
j_gene: TRBJ1-2
CDR3aa: CASSQGNPGQGAHGYTF

len: 15
v_gene: TRBV19
j_gene: TRBJ2-1
CDR3aa: CASSLRDRGGNEQFF

len: 14
v_gene: TRBV18
j_gene: TRBJ1-1
CDR3aa: CASSYVELNTEAFF

len: 14
v_gene: TRBV14
j_gene: TRBJ1-6
CDR3aa: CASSQSREWSPLHF

len: 15
v_gene: TRBV19
j_gene: TRBJ1-2
CDR3aa: CASIDLGGGSYGYTF

len: 13
v_gene: TRBV27
j_gene: TRBJ1-1
CDR3aa: CASSPYYATEAFF

len: 13
v_gene: TRBV15
j_gene: TRBJ1-3
CDR3aa: CATSVGGGNTIYF

len: 14
v_gene: TRBV10-3
j_gene: TRBJ2-2
CDR3aa: CAISGPSNTGELFF

len: 14
v_gene: TRBV4-2
j_gene: TRBJ1-1
CDR3aa: CASSQDSLNTEAFF

len: 15
v_gene: TRBV2
j_gene: TRBJ2-3
CDR3aa: CASSEYRLASDTQYF

len: 14
v_gene: TRBV7-9
j_gene: TRBJ2-7
CDR3aa: CASSFLAGEYEQYF

len: 15
v_gene: TRBV5-1
j_gene: TRBJ2-3
CDR3aa: CASSPSSGAVDTQYF

len: 15
v_gene: TRBV6-5
j_gene: TRBJ2-2
CDR3aa: CASSTGLAGSGELFF

len: 15
v_gene: TRBV9
j_gene: TRBJ1-5
CDR3aa: CASSVMGHSNQPQHF

len: 15
v_gene: TRBV27
j_gene: TRBJ1-1
CDR3aa: CASSITGLGNTEAFF

len: 17
v_gene: TRBV18
j_gene: TRBJ2-7
CDR3aa: CASSLTSGRAGKDEQYF

len: 14
v_gene: TRBV6-6
j_gene: TRBJ1-4
CDR3aa: CASASQVPNEKLFF

len: 15
v_gene: TRBV7-2
j_gene: TRBJ2-2
CDR3aa: CASTPLDSKAGELFF

len: 15
v_gene: TRBV3-1/TRBV3-2
j_gene: TRBJ1-2
CDR3aa: CASSQVPGASYGYTF

len: 15
v_gene: TRBV11-2
j_gene: TRBJ2-3
CDR3aa: CASSYHGRAVDTQYF

len: 16
v_gene: TRBV7-9
j_gene: TRBJ2-2
CDR3aa: CASRQAGGLNTGELFF